The 4 T cell receptor beta chains in this list originate from one sample, sequenced in a study of neurological immune-mediated disorders. TCRdb called the 5' RACE reads again in MiXCR, with one record for every CDR3 protein. The sample has some 24,000 distinct CDR3 sequences, about an eighth seen once. The sample taken for sequencing was PBMCs. The source is a woman aged 35 to 49 with HTLV-1-associated myelopathy (HAM/TSP).

This clonotype was detected ten times or more. This chain joins TRBV5-1 and TRBJ1-2, with TRBD1 matching over 8 bases. Germline trimming cut 4 bases from V and 0 bases from J; bases unmatched to any gene: 5. CDR1 and CDR2 (germline): SGHRS, YFSETQ. The CDR3 has 15 residues. CDR3 amino acids: CASSMGQAANYGYTF. In DNA form, the CDR3 reads TGCGCCAGCAGCATGGGACAGGCAGCTAACTATGGCTACACCTTC.

The V gene is TRBV5-1, the J gene TRBJ1-2; TRBD1 might be the D (6 bases). V was cut by 7 bases and J by 10 bases, with 20 bases left in between. The germline gives CDR1 SGHRS, CDR2 YFSETQ. The CDR3 runs to 13 residues. In DNA, the CDR3 is TGCGCCAGCCGTCTCGGACAGCAAACCCCCTACACCTTC. Translating it yields CASRLGQQTPYTF.

This clonotype was seen repeatedly, ten times or more. The V gene is TRBV10-3, the J gene TRBJ2-3; D is perhaps TRBD1 (5 bases). Germline V gives CDR1 ENHRY, CDR2 SYGVKD. V was shortened by 8 bases and J by 5 bases, with 8 bases between the two germline ends. The CDR3 sequence is 11 residues long. The CDR3 here is CAILGEDTQYF. The CDR3 DNA is TGTGCCATCCTAGGGGAAGATACGCAGTATTTT.

This clonotype was observed many times. The V call is TRBV11-2, the J call TRBJ2-1, with D perhaps assigned TRBD1 or TRBD2 (5 bases each). The CDR3 length is 15 residues. The V gene lost 2 bases and the J gene lost 3 bases, with 11 bases spanning the gap. CDR1 is SGHAT and CDR2 is FQNNGV in the germline V gene. The CDR3 here is CASSLTGPLYNEQFF. The CDR3 DNA reads TGTGCCAGCAGCTTAACGGGGCCCCTCTACAATGAGCAGTTCTTC.